The rows below give T cell receptor beta chains drawn from one sample of a study of T cells in Graves' hyperthyroidism and ophthalmopathy. TCRdb used MiXCR to reprocess the multiplex PCR reads, holding one entry per CDR3 protein. The data show around 610,000 distinct CDR3 sequences, roughly 14% seen once. Sequenced material: blood. These receptors all stem from a woman between 40 and 50 years old with Graves' ophthalmopathy. Both conserved end residues are part of each CDR3. A D gene is named only where the DNA matches it firmly. Some rows have no size entry. The others give once, few or many, or a class for an expanded clone.

j_gene | d_gene | v_gene | abundance | CDR3nt | CDR3aa
TRBJ1-2 | TRBD1 | TRBV28 | many | TGTGCCAGCAGTTCCCCAGCGGACAGGTTAGACGGTGGCTACACCTTC | CASSSPADRLDGGYTF
TRBJ1-2 | NA | TRBV7-2 | NA | TGTGCCAGCAGCTCATCTTCAGGGGCAAAGTATGGCTACACCTTC | CASSSSSGAKYGYTF
TRBJ1-5 | NA | TRBV28 | few | TGTGCCAGCAGTTTGGCGTTAAGTAGCAATCAGCCCCAGCATTTT | CASSLALSSNQPQHF
TRBJ1-1 | NA | TRBV6-5 | many | TGTGCCAGCAGTTACTCCCGGTACACGGACACTGAAGCTTTCTTT | CASSYSRYTDTEAFF
TRBJ1-1 | NA | TRBV20-1 | NA | TGCAGTGCCCTGGAGGGTCGAATGAACACTGAAGCTTTCTTT | CSALEGRMNTEAFF
TRBJ2-5 | NA | TRBV9 | many | TGTGCCAGCAGCCCTGGGGATGCAGGCCGGGAGACCCAGTACTTC | CASSPGDAGRETQYF
TRBJ1-5 | NA | TRBV7-8 | NA | TGTGCCAGCAGCTTAGGGGGGTTTGGTCAGCCCCAGCATTTT | CASSLGGFGQPQHF
TRBJ1-1 | NA | TRBV20-1 | many | TGCAGTGCTAGTCCATGGGGGGCCAACACTGAAGCTTTCTTT | CSASPWGANTEAFF
TRBJ2-1 | TRBD2 | TRBV19 | NA | TGTGCCAGTAGTGTAGCGGGAGGTGGGTTCAATGAGCAGTTCTTC | CASSVAGGGFNEQFF
TRBJ2-5 | TRBD1 | TRBV29-1 | many | TGCAGCGTTGAGCGTCGGACAGGGCCGGAGACCCAGTACTTC | CSVERRTGPETQYF
TRBJ2-3 | TRBD2 | TRBV12-3/TRBV12-4 | many | TGTGCCAGCAGTCCCACGGGGGGAGATACGCAGTATTTT | CASSPTGGDTQYF
TRBJ1-5 | NA | TRBV12-3/TRBV12-4 | many | TGTGCCAGCAGTTTAGAGGGGATCTCCAATCAGCCCCAGCATTTT | CASSLEGISNQPQHF
TRBJ2-7 | NA | TRBV28 | many | TGTGCCAGCAGTCCCGGGGTTAGTCTTCGGGAGCAGTACTTC | CASSPGVSLREQYF
TRBJ2-2 | NA | TRBV15 | NA | TGTGCCACCAGCAGGGAAGACACTATCACCGGGGAGCTGTTTTTT | CATSREDTITGELFF
TRBJ2-7 | TRBD2 | TRBV28 | many | TGTGCCAGCAGTTTAAACGGGAGGGCCGAGTACGAGCAGTACTTC | CASSLNGRAEYEQYF
TRBJ2-7 | NA | TRBV5-1 | many | TGCGCCAGCATGGAAGGGGCTGCCCCTTGGGACGAGCAGTACTTC | CASMEGAAPWDEQYF
TRBJ2-5 | NA | TRBV7-2 | many | TGTGCCAGCAGCCCAGGGCCGGCTAGGGAGACCCAGTACTTC | CASSPGPARETQYF